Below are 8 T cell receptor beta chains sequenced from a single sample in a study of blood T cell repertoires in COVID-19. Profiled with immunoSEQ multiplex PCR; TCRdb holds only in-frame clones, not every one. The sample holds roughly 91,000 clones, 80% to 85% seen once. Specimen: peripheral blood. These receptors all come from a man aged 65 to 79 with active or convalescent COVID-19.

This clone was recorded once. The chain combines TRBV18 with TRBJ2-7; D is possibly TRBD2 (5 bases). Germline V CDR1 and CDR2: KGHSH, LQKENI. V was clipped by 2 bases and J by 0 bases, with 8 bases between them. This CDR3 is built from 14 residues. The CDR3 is CASSPGLASYEQYF. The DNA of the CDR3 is TGTGCCAGCTCACCAGGTCTAGCCTCCTACGAGCAGTACTTC.

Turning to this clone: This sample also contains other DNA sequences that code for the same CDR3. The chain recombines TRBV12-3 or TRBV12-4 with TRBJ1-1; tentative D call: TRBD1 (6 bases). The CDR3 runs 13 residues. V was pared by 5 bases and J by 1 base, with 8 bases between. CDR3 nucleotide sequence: TGTGCCAGCAGTCTACAGGGGAACACTGAAGCTTTCTTT. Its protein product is CASSLQGNTEAFF.

The CDR3 DNA reads as TGTGCCAGCAGCTTGACAGGTCCCGTAAATTCACCCCTCCACTTT. It specifies CASSLTGPVNSPLHF. The chain carries TRBV28 and TRBJ1-6, with D possibly matching TRBD1 (6 bases). This CDR3 comprises 15 residues. Trimming removed 6 bases at V and 7 bases at J, with 16 bases between. The germline CDR1 and CDR2 sequences are MDHEN and SYDVKM.

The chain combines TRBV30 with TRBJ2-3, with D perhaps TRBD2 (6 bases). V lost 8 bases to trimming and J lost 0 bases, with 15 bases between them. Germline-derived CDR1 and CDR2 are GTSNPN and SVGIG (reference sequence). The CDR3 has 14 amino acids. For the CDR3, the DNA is TGTGCCCGGACAACAGCGGGCAGCACAGATACGCAGTATTTT. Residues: CARTTAGSTDTQYF. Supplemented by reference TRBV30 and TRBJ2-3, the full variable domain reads SQTIHQWPATLVQPVGSPLSLECTVEGTSNPNLYWYRQAAGRGLQLLFYSVGIGQISSEVPQNLSASRPQDRQFILSSKKLLLSDSGFYLCARTTAGSTDTQYFGPGTRLTVL.

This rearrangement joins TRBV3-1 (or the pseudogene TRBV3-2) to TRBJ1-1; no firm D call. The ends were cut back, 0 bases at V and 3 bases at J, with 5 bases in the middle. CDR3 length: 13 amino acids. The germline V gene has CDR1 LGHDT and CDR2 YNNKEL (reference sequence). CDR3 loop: CASSQESDTEAFF. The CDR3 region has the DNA TGTGCCAGCAGCCAAGAGTCGGACACTGAAGCTTTCTTT.

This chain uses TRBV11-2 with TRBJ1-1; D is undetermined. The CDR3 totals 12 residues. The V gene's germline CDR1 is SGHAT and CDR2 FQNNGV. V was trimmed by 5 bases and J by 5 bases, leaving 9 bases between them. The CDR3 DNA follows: TGTGCCAGCAGCCCGGGAGGGACTGAAGCTTTCTTT. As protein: CASSPGGTEAFF.

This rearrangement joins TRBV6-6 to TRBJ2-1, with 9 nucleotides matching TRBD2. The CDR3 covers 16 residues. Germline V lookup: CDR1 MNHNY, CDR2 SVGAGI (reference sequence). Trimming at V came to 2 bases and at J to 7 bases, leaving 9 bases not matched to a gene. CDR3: CASSYGDSGGQNEQFF. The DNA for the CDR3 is TGTGCCAGCAGTTACGGTGATAGCGGGGGCCAGAATGAGCAGTTCTTC.

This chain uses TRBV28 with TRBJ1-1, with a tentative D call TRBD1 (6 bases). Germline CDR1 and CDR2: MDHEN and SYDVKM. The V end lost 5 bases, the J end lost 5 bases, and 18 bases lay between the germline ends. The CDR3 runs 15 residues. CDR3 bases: TGTGCCAGCAGTACCCTAGGGGGGAGGGCGACTGAAGCTTTCTTT. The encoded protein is CASSTLGGRATEAFF.